This T cell receptor beta chain derives from a study of cytotoxic CD8 clonotypes in ibrutinib-treated CLL. Whole-study results and caveats: Clonality rose at ibrutinib response, held steady in sustained remission, and fell toward baseline at progression.

Sequenced by immunoSEQ multiplex PCR; TCRdb stores in-frame clones only, minus some. The data show about 45,000 clones, 65% seen once. The CDR3 totals 11 residues. In germline, CDR1 is SGHTA, CDR2 FQGNSA. V shed 2 bases and J shed 5 bases, with 2 bases lying between them. To note about this clone: The antigen is not known.

V usage is TRBV7-2 and J usage is TRBJ2-3, with D unresolved. This receptor was obtained from a human donor with chronic lymphocytic leukemia. Sample: PBMCs, taken after 24 months of ibrutinib treatment. The CDR3 DNA is TGTGCCAGCAGCTTAAGAGATACGCAGTATTTT. Its translation: CASSLRDTQYF.